What follows is one TCR beta chain and its context. Other nucleotide sequences in the sample specify the same CDR3. The V end was cut by 0 bases, the J end by 1 base, with 10 bases between. The CDR3 totals 14 residues. Germline V gene sequence: CDR1 GTSNPN, CDR2 SVGIG (reference sequence). These data come from a study of shared clonotypes between healthy human individuals. Turning to the study itself: The donors, two women and a few men, were aged 18 to 49.

Method: immunoSEQ multiplex PCR; TCRdb's copy keeps in-frame clones and lacks some. The repertoire consists of 2 million to 3 million clones, with roughly 93% occurring once and the leading ten covering 0.36%. Sample: naive CD4+ T cells from PBMCs. Specified subset: CD45RA+ positively selected. The sequence was collected from a man between 18 and 35 years old in good health. Some clones in this sample may be carry-over from other donors' samples. J is TRBJ2-7 and V is TRBV30, with no clear D. The CDR3 bases are TGTGCCTGGAGTGTAGGTACTGGGTCCTACGAGCAGTACTTC. It yields the protein CAWSVGTGSYEQYF.